Sequencing of this TCR beta chain was carried out in a study of shared clonotypes between healthy human individuals. General study results and limits: Large depth notwithstanding, sorted-subset sequencing proved incomplete by rarefaction. Among the subsets, naive ones generally showed larger estimated richness than memory ones.

On this clone itself: Its antigen is not identified.

The CDR3 sequence is 15 residues long. Trimming took 0 bases from V and 6 from J, leaving 15 bases between them. The germline gives CDR1 SGHTA, CDR2 FQGNSA. Investigators divided CD4+ cells into CD45RA+ naive and CD45RA-negative memory subsets. Here immunoSEQ multiplex PCR was the method, and the copy in TCRdb shows in-frame clones only, minus some. Found here are 2 million to 2.5 million clones, more than 90% of them singletons; the top ten hold roughly 0.13%. Sequencing was done on a sample of naive CD4+ T cells sorted from blood. Described subset: CD45RA+ positively selected. The origin of this receptor is a man aged 18 to 29 in good health. This chain uses TRBV7-2 with TRBJ2-7; D unresolved. CDR3 in amino acids: CASSLASSGPSEQYF. The CDR3 region has the DNA TGTGCCAGCAGCTTAGCGTCTTCGGGCCCCAGCGAGCAGTACTTC.